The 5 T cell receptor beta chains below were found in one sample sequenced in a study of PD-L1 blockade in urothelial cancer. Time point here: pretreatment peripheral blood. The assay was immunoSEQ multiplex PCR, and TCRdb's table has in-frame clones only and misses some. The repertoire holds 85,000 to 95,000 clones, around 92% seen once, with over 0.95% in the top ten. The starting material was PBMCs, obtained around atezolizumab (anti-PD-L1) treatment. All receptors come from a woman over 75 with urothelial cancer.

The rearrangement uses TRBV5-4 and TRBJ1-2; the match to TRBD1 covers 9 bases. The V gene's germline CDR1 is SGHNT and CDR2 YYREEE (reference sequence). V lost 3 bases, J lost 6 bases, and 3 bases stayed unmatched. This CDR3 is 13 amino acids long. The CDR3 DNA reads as TGTGCCAGCAGCTCGGGACAGGGAAATGGCTACACCTTC. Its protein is CASSSGQGNGYTF.

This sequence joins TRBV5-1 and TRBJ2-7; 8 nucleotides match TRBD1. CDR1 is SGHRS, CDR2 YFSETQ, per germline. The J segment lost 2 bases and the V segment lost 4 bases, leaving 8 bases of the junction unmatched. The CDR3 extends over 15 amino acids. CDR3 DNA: TGCGCCAGCAGCGAAACCAGGGGGCCCCCCTACGAGCAGTACTTC. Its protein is CASSETRGPPYEQYF.

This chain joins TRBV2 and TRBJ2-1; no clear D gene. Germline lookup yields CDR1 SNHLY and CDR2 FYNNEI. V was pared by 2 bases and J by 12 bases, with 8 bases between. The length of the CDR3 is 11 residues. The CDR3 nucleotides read TGTGCCAGCAGTGAATTGGTCGGGCAGTTCTTC. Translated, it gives CASSELVGQFF.

The CDR3 DNA reads as TGTGCCAGCAGCTCCTACCAAAGGGGGGGAAACACCATATATTTT. Its translation is CASSSYQRGGNTIYF. The chain has TRBV7-6 and TRBJ1-3; tentative D call: TRBD1 (6 bases). The CDR3 runs to 15 residues. Germline V gene lookup returns CDR1 SGHVS and CDR2 FNYEAQ. Between the trimmed V and J ends, which lost 4 bases and 4 bases, there was a span of 14 bases.

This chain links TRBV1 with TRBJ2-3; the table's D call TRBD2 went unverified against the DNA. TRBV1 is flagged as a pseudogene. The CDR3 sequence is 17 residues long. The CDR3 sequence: CTSSQDGDSSITDTQYF. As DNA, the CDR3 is TGCACCAGCAGCCAAGATGGAGACTCCTCTATCACAGATACGCAGTATTTT.